What follows is one T cell receptor beta chain and its context. These data originate in a study of control samples from healthy donors and cancer patients. Sequencing used immunoSEQ multiplex PCR; TCRdb keeps in-frame clones, though not all of them. The sample holds 130,000 or so clones, around 90% seen once. Germline V gene lookup returns CDR1 MGHRA and CDR2 YSYEKL. With 4 bases removed from V and 4 bases from J, the gap between germline ends came to 14 bases. The CDR3 covers 14 residues. The genes are TRBV4-1 and TRBJ2-7; TRBD1 is a possible D gene (6 bases). Sample: blood. The sequence came from a man aged 40-49 years in good health. The CDR3 DNA reads as TGCGCCAGCAGCCTCGGGACACTTAGTTACGAGCAGTACTTC. Its translation is CASSLGTLSYEQYF.